This T cell receptor beta chain was recovered during a study of T cells in Graves' hyperthyroidism and ophthalmopathy. Germline V gene data show CDR1 as SGHDN and CDR2 as FVKESK. The V end was cut by 0 bases, the J end by 5 bases, with 16 bases between. This CDR3 is 16 amino acids long. Study-level results: Prediction of ophthalmopathy progression came a median approximately 6.5 months pre-onset. In blood, most of the thyroid clonotypes expanded above 0.001 were also present.

As concerns this clonotype: Its matching antigen is unknown.

The investigators amplified TCR beta CDR3 regions from RNA transcripts. TCR CDR3 underwent first-round RT-PCR with the HTBI primer set. TCRdb called the multiplex PCR reads again in MiXCR, with one record for every CDR3 protein. The data hold over 700,000 distinct CDR3 sequences, with roughly a sixth observed a single time. The chain recombines TRBV14 with TRBJ2-5; possible D gene TRBD2, 5 bases. The TCR comes from a woman aged 45-60 years with Graves' hyperthyroidism that later progressed to Graves' ophthalmopathy. The sample consisted of blood. CDR3 sequence: CASSQDKLDRRETQYF. The CDR3 coding sequence is TGTGCCAGCAGCCAAGATAAACTAGATAGGAGGGAGACCCAGTACTTC.